The text below deals with one T cell receptor beta chain. Its target is unknown. In the PCR, 60 Vbeta and 13 Jbeta primers were used. Clones were sequenced by immunoSEQ multiplex PCR, and TCRdb holds only the in-frame ones, with some missing. The sample has fewer than 120,000 clones, less than 85% seen once; the top ten hold over 10%. The germline gives CDR1 SGHVS, CDR2 FNYEAQ. The CDR3 loop spans 16 amino acids. This entry comes from a study of cytomegalovirus exposure and HLA in healthy donors. General observations from the study: As was reported, the classifier diagnosed cytomegalovirus status with high specificity and sensitivity. There were some V segments, including TRBV6-2 and TRBV6-3, excluded as indistinguishable.

This chain joins TRBV7-6 and TRBJ2-5; TRBD1 matches at 8 bases. The J call may be wrong; the DNA end is better matched by TRBJ2-7. The clonotype originates from a man younger than 40 in good health and CMV-seropositive. Sample: PBMCs. CDR3 amino acids: CASSPGQGLTFYEQYF. In DNA form, the CDR3 reads TGTGCCAGCAGCCCCGGACAGGGCCTCACCTTCTACGAGCAGTACTTC.